Below are 19 T cell receptor beta chains sequenced from a single sample in a study of blood T cell repertoires in COVID-19 (dated by TCRdb to the early 2020s). Preparation of the library involved the immunoSEQ multiplex PCR assay. TCRdb stores this immuneACCESS table with in-frame sequences only. Part of the clones is absent; in the studies checked, under half of the shortfall reflects unresolved V genes, and no reason is known for the rest. The sample records fewer than 65,000 clones, around 85% of which are singletons. Jointly, the top ten make up about 6.5% of the sample. The source material was peripheral blood. The receptors here all came from a man in his fifties or sixties with acute or convalescent COVID-19.

The chain has TRBV2 and TRBJ1-6, with 10 bases identical to TRBD1. CDR3 length equals 15 residues. The V gene's germline CDR1 is SNHLY and CDR2 FYNNEI. V lost 8 bases, J lost 6 bases, and 7 bases stayed unmatched. The CDR3 sequence: CASDRGRLSNSPLHF. DNA for the CDR3: TGTGCCAGCGACAGGGGGCGCTTGTCTAATTCACCCCTCCACTTT.

This chain joins TRBV7-2 and TRBJ2-2; TRBD1 agrees at 9 bases. This CDR3 comprises 15 residues. Trimming removed 3 bases from V and 4 bases from J; junction bases left unmatched: 3. CDR1 SGHTA and CDR2 FQGNSA come from the germline V gene. The CDR3 loop is CASSLNRGLTGELFF. CDR3 nucleotides: TGTGCCAGCAGCTTGAACAGGGGGCTCACCGGGGAGCTGTTTTTT.

The gene calls are TRBV7-8 and TRBJ2-7, with a tentative D call TRBD2 (5 bases). The V gene's germline CDR1 is SGHVS and CDR2 FQNEAQ. The CDR3 consists of 14 residues. Between the trimmed V and J ends, which lost 4 bases and 5 bases, there was a span of 15 bases. For the CDR3, the DNA is TGTGCCAGCAGCTCCCGAGGGCCTGGGCACGAGCAGTACTTC. Translation: CASSSRGPGHEQYF.

The rearrangement joins TRBV7-3 to TRBJ1-2, with TRBD1 matching 8 bases. Germline CDR1 is SGHTA and CDR2 is FQGTGA. Germline trimming cut 2 bases from V and 6 bases from J; bases unmatched to any gene: 5. CDR3 length equals 14 residues. CDR3 DNA sequence: TGTGCCAGCAGCTTATCAGGGGGCGCGAATGGCTACACCTTC. Translation: CASSLSGGANGYTF.

V and J are TRBV20-1 and TRBJ1-1; D uncertain. Germline CDR1 is DFQATT and CDR2 is SNEGSKA (reference sequence). Trimming took off 3 bases at V and 0 bases at J, with 8 bases between the two ends. CDR3 size: 13 residues. CDR3 sequence (DNA): TGCAGTGCTAGTAACAGACTGAACACTGAAGCTTTCTTT. It codes for CSASNRLNTEAFF.

As DNA, the CDR3 is TGTGCCAGCAGCTCGGAGAACTCTGGAAACACCATATATTTT. This encodes CASSSENSGNTIYF. The genes are TRBV28 and TRBJ1-3; unclear D gene. V was pared by 6 bases and J by 0 bases, with 9 bases between. The CDR3 runs 14 residues. The V gene's germline CDR1 is MDHEN and CDR2 SYDVKM.

This clone showed up just a few times. V and J are TRBV6-5 and TRBJ1-1; the match to TRBD1 covers 7 bases. This CDR3 is 15 amino acids long. J was trimmed by 1 base and V by 6 bases; bases with no gene match: 8. Germline CDR1 MNHEY, CDR2 SVGAGI. CDR3 sequence (DNA): TGTGCCAGCAGCCGATCACAGGGGCCGAACACTGAAGCTTTCTTT. This codes for CASSRSQGPNTEAFF.

The chain couples TRBV11-2 to TRBJ2-7; 9 nucleotides agree with TRBD1. J was trimmed by 4 bases and V by 7 bases; bases with no gene match: 8. This CDR3 is built from 14 residues. Germline loops: CDR1 SGHAT, CDR2 FQNNGV. This CDR3 is CASIKNRGRYEQYF. The DNA of the CDR3 is TGTGCCAGCATCAAGAACAGGGGGCGATACGAGCAGTACTTC.

This clone was seen once. The chain joins TRBV10-2 to TRBJ2-1; 8 positions agree with TRBD2. The CDR3 length is 19 residues. Germline CDR1 reads WSHSY; CDR2 reads SAAADI. V was clipped by 2 bases and J by 0 bases; unmatched bases: 12. CDR3 residues: CASSERAGEGRGSYNEQFF. In DNA form, the CDR3 reads TGCGCCAGCAGTGAGCGAGCGGGAGAGGGAAGGGGCTCCTACAATGAGCAGTTCTTC.

The chain couples TRBV5-1 to TRBJ1-1; TRBD1 matches at 8 bases. With V trimmed by 4 bases and J by 1 base, 15 bases remained unmatched. The CDR3 is made up of 18 amino acids. Germline V gene sequence: CDR1 SGHRS, CDR2 YFSETQ. The CDR3 sequence: CASSPRTGSFTWNTEAFF. The CDR3 nucleotides are TGCGCCAGCAGCCCCCGGACAGGGTCTTTTACCTGGAACACTGAAGCTTTCTTT. The variable domain in full, completed from reference TRBV5-1 and TRBJ1-1, reads KAGVTQTPRYLIKTRGQQVTLSCSPISGHRSVSWYQQTPGQGLQFLFEYFSETQRNKGNFPGRFSGRQFSNSRSEMNVSTLELGDSALYLCASSPRTGSFTWNTEAFFGQGTRLTVV.

This chain joins TRBV3-1 (or the pseudogene TRBV3-2) and TRBJ1-2; 7 nucleotides align to TRBD1. The junction had 10 bases not matched to a gene; V was cut back by 4 bases and J by 8 bases. There are 14 residues in the CDR3. CDR1 and CDR2 from the germline V gene are LGHDT and YNNKEL (reference sequence). CDR3 amino acids: CASSLRQGGAGYTF. CDR3 nucleotide sequence: TGTGCCAGCAGCCTGCGACAGGGTGGTGCGGGCTACACCTTC.

The chain carries TRBV30 and TRBJ1-4; TRBD1 is a possible D gene (5 bases). Germline values: CDR1 GTSNPN, CDR2 SVGIG (reference sequence). The V and J ends lost 2 bases and 1 base respectively, with 11 bases between them. The CDR3 runs 15 residues. The CDR3 nucleotides read TGTGCCTGGAGTCCAACAGGCTTAACTAATGAAAAACTGTTTTTT. Translating gives CAWSPTGLTNEKLFF.

This clone was seen only once. The V and J genes are TRBV25-1 and TRBJ1-4; D uncertain. Germline CDR1 reads MGHDK; CDR2 reads SYGVNS. V gave up 5 bases and J gave up 10 bases, with 11 bases separating them. The CDR3 extends over 12 amino acids. The CDR3 nucleotides read TGTGCCAGCAGTAGGGAGAAGGGAAAACTGTTTTTT. This translates into CASSREKGKLFF.

This clone was detected a few times. This chain joins TRBV6-2 or TRBV6-3 and TRBJ1-4; 7 bases agree with TRBD1. The V gene end was trimmed by 10 bases and the J gene end by 7 bases; junction bases not matched to a gene: 12. The CDR3 covers 14 residues. Germline loops: CDR1 MNHEY, CDR2 SVGEGT. The CDR3 DNA sequence: TGTGCCACCAGCCCGGACAGGAGGGGTGAAAAACTGTTTTTT. It is translated as CATSPDRRGEKLFF.

This chain joins TRBV5-8 and TRBJ1-5; 8 bases are shared with TRBD1. CDR1 SGHTS and CDR2 YDEGEE come from the germline V gene. The CDR3 runs to 15 residues. Trimming took 5 bases from V and 0 from J; bases not matched to a gene: 4. CDR3 in amino acids: CASRPTGVSNQPQHF. In nucleotides, the CDR3 is TGTGCCAGCAGACCGACAGGGGTTAGCAATCAGCCCCAGCATTTT.

V gene TRBV16 combines with J gene TRBJ1-2, with D unresolved. Germline assignment: CDR1 KGHSY and CDR2 FQNENV. Trimming stripped 1 base from V and 4 bases from J, with 7 bases between. This CDR3 is 13 amino acids long. The CDR3 DNA reads TGTGCCAGCAGCCAATATTCCAGCTATGGCTACACCTTC. Protein product: CASSQYSSYGYTF. Variable domain in full (rest from reference TRBV16 and TRBJ1-2): GEEVAQTPKHLVRGEGQKAKLYCAPIKGHSYVFWYQQVLKNEFKFLISFQNENVFDETGMPKERFSAKCLPNSPCSLEIQATKLEDSAVYFCASSQYSSYGYTFGSGTRLTVV.

DNA of the CDR3: TGTGCCAGCAGCGTCGAAGGGGGCACAGATACGCAGTATTTT. Protein sequence: CASSVEGGTDTQYF. This chain joins TRBV9 and TRBJ2-3; tentatively, D is TRBD1 (5 bases). Trimming removed 2 bases at V and 1 base at J, with 8 bases between. Germline CDR1 SGDLS, CDR2 YYNGEE. The length of the CDR3 is 14 residues. Full variable domain (missing parts from reference TRBV9 and TRBJ2-3): DSGVTQTPKHLITATGQRVTLRCSPRSGDLSVYWYQQSLDQGLQFLIQYYNGEERAKGNILERFSAQQFPDLHSELNLSSLELGDSALYFCASSVEGGTDTQYFGPGTRLTVL.

To note about this clone: A junction boundary mismatches the germline segment, possibly from a read error. The rearrangement joins TRBV19 to TRBJ2-7; perhaps TRBD1 as D (7 bases). Germline V gene data show CDR1 as LNHDA and CDR2 as SQIVND (reference sequence). The CDR3 covers 14 residues. CDR3 amino acids: CASIQGMEGALGGF. The CDR3 nucleotides are TGTGCCAGTATCCAAGGGATGGAGGGGGCGTTGGGCGGCTTC.

V and J are TRBV4-1 and TRBJ1-1, with D hard to call. This CDR3 has 14 amino acids. Germline values: CDR1 MGHRA, CDR2 YSYEKL. Trimming removed 0 bases at V and 4 bases at J, with 9 bases between. The CDR3 region is CASSQDTVSTEAFF. In DNA, the CDR3 is TGCGCCAGCAGCCAAGATACCGTGAGCACTGAAGCTTTCTTT.